This TCR beta chain was obtained from a study of blood T cell repertoires in COVID-19. Across the whole study: The samples span acute and convalescent COVID-19 from the United States, Italy and Spain. Sources were T cells, B-cell-depleted T cells, or PBMCs; the material itself was cDNA or gDNA.

How the authors handled the data: Estimation of nucleated cell counts relied on the amplification of reference gene primers. Clones were read by immunoSEQ multiplex PCR, and TCRdb kept only the in-frame ones, dropping some. V and J calls plus clone size are reproduced from that table; the DNA served to infer D and trimming. There are some 200,000 clones in the sample; 65% to 90% occur only once, and roughly 5.7% lies in the top ten. What was sequenced was peripheral blood. This sequence was found in an older man with acute or convalescent COVID-19.

In DNA form, the CDR3 reads TGTGCCAGCTCACCAGCGGCAGCTAACAATGAGCAGTTCTTC. It is translated as CASSPAAANNEQFF. The gene calls are TRBV18 and TRBJ2-1; D ambiguous. V shed 2 bases and J shed 5 bases, with 10 bases lying between them. The CDR3 covers 14 residues. Germline assignment: CDR1 KGHSH and CDR2 LQKENI.